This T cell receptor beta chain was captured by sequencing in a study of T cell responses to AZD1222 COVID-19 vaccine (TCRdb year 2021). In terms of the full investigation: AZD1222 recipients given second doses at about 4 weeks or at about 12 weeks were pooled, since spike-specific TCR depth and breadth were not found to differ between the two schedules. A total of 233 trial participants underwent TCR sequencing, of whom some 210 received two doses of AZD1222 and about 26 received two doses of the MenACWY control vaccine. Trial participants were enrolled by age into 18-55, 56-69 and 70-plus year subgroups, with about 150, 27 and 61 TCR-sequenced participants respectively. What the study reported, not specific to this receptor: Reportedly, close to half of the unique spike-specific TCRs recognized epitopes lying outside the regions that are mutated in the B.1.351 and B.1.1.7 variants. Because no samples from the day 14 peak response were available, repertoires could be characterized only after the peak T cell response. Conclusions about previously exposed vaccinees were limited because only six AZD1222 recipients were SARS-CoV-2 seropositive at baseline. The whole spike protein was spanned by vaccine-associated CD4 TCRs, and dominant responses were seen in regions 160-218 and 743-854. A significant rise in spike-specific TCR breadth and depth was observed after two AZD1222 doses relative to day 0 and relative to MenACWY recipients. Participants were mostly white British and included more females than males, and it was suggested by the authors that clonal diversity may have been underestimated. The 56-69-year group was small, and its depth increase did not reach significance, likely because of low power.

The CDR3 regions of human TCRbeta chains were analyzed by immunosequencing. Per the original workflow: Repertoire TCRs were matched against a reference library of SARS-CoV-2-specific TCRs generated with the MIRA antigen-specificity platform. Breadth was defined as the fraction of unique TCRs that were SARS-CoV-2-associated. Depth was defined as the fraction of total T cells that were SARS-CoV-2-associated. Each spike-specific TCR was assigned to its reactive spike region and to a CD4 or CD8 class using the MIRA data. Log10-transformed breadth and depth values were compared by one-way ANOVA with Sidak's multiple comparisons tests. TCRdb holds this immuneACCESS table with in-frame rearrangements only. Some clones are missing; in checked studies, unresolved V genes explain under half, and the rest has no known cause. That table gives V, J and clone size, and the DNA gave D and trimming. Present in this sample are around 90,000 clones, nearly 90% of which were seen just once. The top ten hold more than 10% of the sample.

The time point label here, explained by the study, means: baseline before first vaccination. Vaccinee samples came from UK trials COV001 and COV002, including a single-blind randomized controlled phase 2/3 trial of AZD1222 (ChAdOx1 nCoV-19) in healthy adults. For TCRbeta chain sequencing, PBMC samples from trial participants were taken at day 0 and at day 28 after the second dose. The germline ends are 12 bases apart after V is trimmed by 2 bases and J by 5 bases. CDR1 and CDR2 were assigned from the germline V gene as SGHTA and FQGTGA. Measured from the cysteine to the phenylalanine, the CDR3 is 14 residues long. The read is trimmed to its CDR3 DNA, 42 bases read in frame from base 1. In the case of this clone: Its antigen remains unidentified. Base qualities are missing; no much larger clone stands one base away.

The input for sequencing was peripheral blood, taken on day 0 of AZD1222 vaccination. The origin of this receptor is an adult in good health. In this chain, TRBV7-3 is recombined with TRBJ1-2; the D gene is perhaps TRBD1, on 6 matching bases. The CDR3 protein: CASSLGGGRYGYTF. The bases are TGTGCCAGCAGCTTAGGAGGGGGGCGGTATGGCTACACCTTC.